This TCR beta chain comes out of a study of T-cell reconstitution after alpha-beta-depleted transplantation in children. The CDR3 sequence is 13 residues long. CDR1 is DFQATT, CDR2 SNEGSKA, per germline (reference sequence). V was shortened by 7 bases and J by 9 bases, with 16 bases between the two germline ends. Molecular barcoding with unique molecular identifiers was used for the TCRbeta library. TCRdb re-analysed the PCR reads in MiXCR, keeping a single row per CDR3 protein. This repertoire shows hundreds of thousands of distinct CDR3 sequences, 16% found once; its top ten account for under 1.2%.

The chain recombines TRBV20-1 with TRBJ1-6, with D perhaps TRBD1 (6 bases). The material was PBMCs from the stem cell graft donor, obtained from the stem cell graft. The sequence was obtained from a human donor who donated a stem cell graft to a child with acute myeloid leukemia. The CDR3 is CSVRDKMSSPLHF. The CDR3 nucleotides are TGCAGTGTTAGGGACAAAATGAGTTCACCCCTCCACTTT.